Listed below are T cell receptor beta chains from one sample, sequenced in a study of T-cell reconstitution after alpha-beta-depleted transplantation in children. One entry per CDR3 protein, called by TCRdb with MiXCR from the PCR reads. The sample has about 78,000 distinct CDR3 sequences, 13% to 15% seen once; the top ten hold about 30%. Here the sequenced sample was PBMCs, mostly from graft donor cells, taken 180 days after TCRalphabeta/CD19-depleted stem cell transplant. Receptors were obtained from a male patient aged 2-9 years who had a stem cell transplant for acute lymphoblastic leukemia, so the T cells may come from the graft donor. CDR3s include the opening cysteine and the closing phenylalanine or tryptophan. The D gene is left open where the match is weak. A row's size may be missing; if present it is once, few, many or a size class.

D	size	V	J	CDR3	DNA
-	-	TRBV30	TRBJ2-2	CAWSSGRHGELFF	TGTGCCTGGAGTTCGGGACGGCACGGGGAGCTGTTTTTT
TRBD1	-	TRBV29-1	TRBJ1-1	CSVGVRRGRRTEAFF	TGCAGCGTTGGTGTTCGCAGGGGGCGCCGGACTGAAGCTTTCTTT
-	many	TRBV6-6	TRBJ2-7	CASTRWGAYEQYF	TGTGCCAGCACCCGGTGGGGGGCGTACGAGCAGTACTTC
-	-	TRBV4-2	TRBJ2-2	CASSHLRGPLNTGELFF	TGTGCCAGCAGCCACCTGCGGGGTCCGCTGAACACCGGGGAGCTGTTTTTT
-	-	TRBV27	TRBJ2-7	CASRGLPYEQYF	TGTGCCAGCAGGGGGCTCCCTTACGAGCAGTACTTC
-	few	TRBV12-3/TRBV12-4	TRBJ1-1	CASSLAYPKGNTEAFF	TGTGCCAGCAGTTTAGCTTACCCTAAGGGGAACACTGAAGCTTTCTTT
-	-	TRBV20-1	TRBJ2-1	CSASRGAGYNEQFF	TGCAGTGCTAGTCGGGGGGCGGGATACAATGAGCAGTTCTTC
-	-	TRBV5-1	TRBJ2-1	CASSLELASPSSYEQFF	TGCGCCAGCAGCTTGGAGCTAGCGAGCCCCAGTAGCTATGAGCAGTTCTTC
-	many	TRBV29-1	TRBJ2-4	CSVQSRKNIQYF	TGCAGCGTTCAATCCAGGAAAAACATTCAGTACTTC
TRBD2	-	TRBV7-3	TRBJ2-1	CASSLRLTSGSGNEQFF	TGTGCCAGCAGCTTAAGGTTGACTAGCGGGAGCGGGAATGAGCAGTTCTTC
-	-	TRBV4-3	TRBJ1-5	CASSQQAGLNQPQHF	TGCGCCAGCAGCCAACAAGCAGGACTTAATCAGCCCCAGCATTTT
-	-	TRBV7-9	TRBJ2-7	CASSLEGAGIYEQYF	TGTGCCAGCAGCTTAGAGGGAGCCGGTATCTACGAGCAGTACTTC
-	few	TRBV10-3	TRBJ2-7	CATSRGFYEQYF	TGTGCCACCTCCCGAGGATTCTACGAGCAGTACTTC
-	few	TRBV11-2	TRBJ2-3	CASSPPDSPISSTDTQYF	TGTGCCAGCAGTCCACCGGACTCGCCAATTTCTAGCACAGATACGCAGTATTTT
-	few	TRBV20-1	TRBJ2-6	CSAREPDEPAWANVLTF	TGCAGTGCTAGAGAACCTGATGAACCGGCGTGGGCCAACGTCCTGACTTTC
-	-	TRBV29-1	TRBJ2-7	CSVRDGAYEQYF	TGCAGCGTCCGGGACGGCGCCTACGAGCAGTACTTC
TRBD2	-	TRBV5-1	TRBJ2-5	CASSFRGLAGEETQYF	TGCGCCAGCAGCTTCCGGGGACTAGCGGGAGAAGAGACCCAGTACTTC
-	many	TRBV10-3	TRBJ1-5	CAISPAGFLGIHQPQHF	TGTGCCATCAGCCCAGCGGGGTTCCTAGGGATTCATCAGCCCCAGCATTTT
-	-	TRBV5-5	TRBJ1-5	CASSLQRGGQPQHF	TGTGCCAGCAGCTTGCAAAGGGGCGGTCAGCCCCAGCATTTT
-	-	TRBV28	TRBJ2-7	CASSRPFRSSYEQYF	TGTGCCAGCAGCCGCCCCTTCCGGAGCTCCTACGAGCAGTACTTC
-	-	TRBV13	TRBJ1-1	CASSLFVRKLTEAFF	TGTGCCAGCAGCTTATTTGTACGGAAACTCACTGAAGCTTTCTTT
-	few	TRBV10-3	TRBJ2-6	CATADGGKGSGANVLTF	TGTGCCACCGCCGACGGGGGAAAGGGCTCTGGGGCCAACGTCCTGACTTTC
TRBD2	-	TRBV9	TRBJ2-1	CASSSQRGGLGEQFF	TGTGCCAGCAGCTCACAGCGGGGGGGCCTAGGTGAGCAGTTCTTC
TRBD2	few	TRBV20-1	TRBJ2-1	CSAVRLAGDYNEQFF	TGCAGTGCTGTTAGACTAGCGGGGGACTACAATGAGCAGTTCTTC
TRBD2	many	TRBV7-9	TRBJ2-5	CASSSWTSGGAGETQYF	TGTGCCAGCAGCTCCTGGACTAGCGGGGGCGCAGGAGAGACCCAGTACTTC
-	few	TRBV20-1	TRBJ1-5	CSAREVNQPQHF	TGCAGTGCTAGAGAAGTAAATCAGCCCCAGCATTTT
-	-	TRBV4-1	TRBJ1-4	CASSQGGAPGKLFF	TGCGCCAGCAGCCAAGGTGGGGCCCCAGGAAAACTGTTTTTT
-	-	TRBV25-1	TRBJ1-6	CASSAGPPYNSPLHF	TGTGCCAGCAGTGCTGGACCCCCTTATAATTCACCCCTCCACTTT
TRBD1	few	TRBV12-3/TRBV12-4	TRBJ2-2	CASRRLSKGTANTGELFF	TGTGCCAGCAGACGCCTTTCTAAGGGGACAGCGAACACCGGGGAGCTGTTTTTT
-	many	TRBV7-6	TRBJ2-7	CASTRGPRGYEQYF	TGTGCCAGCACCCGAGGACCCCGGGGATACGAGCAGTACTTC
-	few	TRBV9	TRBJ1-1	CASSVEEGNTEAFF	TGTGCCAGCAGCGTAGAGGAAGGAAACACTGAAGCTTTCTTT
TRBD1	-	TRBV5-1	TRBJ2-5	CASQAGGYQETQYF	TGCGCCAGCCAAGCAGGGGGCTACCAAGAGACCCAGTACTTC
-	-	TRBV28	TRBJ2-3	CASVSFQKVFTDTQYF	TGTGCCAGCGTATCCTTCCAAAAGGTGTTTACCGATACGCAGTATTTT
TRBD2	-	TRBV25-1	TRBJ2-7	CASSEYLTSGDPYEQYF	TGTGCCAGCAGTGAATATCTTACCAGCGGGGACCCCTACGAGCAGTACTTC
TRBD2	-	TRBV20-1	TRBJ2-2	CSATSAGGSTGELFF	TGCAGTGCTACCTCTGCGGGAGGATCCACCGGGGAGCTGTTTTTT
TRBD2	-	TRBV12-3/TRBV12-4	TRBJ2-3	CASGRGVPDTQYF	TGTGCCAGCGGGCGGGGGGTCCCGGATACGCAGTATTTT
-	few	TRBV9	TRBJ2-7	CASSVGQVGGYEQYF	TGTGCCAGCAGCGTGGGGCAGGTCGGTGGGTACGAGCAGTACTTC
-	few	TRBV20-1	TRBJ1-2	CSAWGVDPNYGYTF	TGCAGTGCTTGGGGGGTGGACCCCAACTATGGCTACACCTTC
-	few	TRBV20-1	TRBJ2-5	CSAGGIAEETQYF	TGCAGTGCCGGTGGGATAGCGGAAGAGACCCAGTACTTC
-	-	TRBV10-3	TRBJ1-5	CAISQQGDSNQPQHF	TGTGCCATCAGCCAACAGGGAGATAGCAATCAGCCCCAGCATTTT
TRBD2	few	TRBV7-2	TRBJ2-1	CASSLVAGGTYNEQFF	TGTGCCAGCAGCTTAGTAGCGGGTGGGACCTACAATGAGCAGTTCTTC
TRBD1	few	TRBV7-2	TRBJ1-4	CASTSGTGWEKLFF	TGTGCCAGCACCTCCGGGACAGGTTGGGAAAAACTGTTTTTT
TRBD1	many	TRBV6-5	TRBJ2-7	CASSYSGTGDDEQYF	TGTGCCAGCAGTTACTCAGGGACAGGGGACGACGAGCAGTACTTC
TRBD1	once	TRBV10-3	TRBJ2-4	CAISEIIGTAQNIQYF	TGTGCCATCAGTGAGATTATTGGGACAGCCCAAAACATTCAGTACTTC
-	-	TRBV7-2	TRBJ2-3	CASSQIFTGDTQYF	TGTGCCAGCAGCCAGATCTTTACGGGAGATACGCAGTATTTT